The next 3 T cell receptor beta chains were all read from a single sample in a study of cytomegalovirus exposure and HLA in healthy donors. This PCR relied on a set of 60 Vbeta primers and 13 Jbeta primers. Libraries were prepared by immunoSEQ multiplex PCR; TCRdb keeps only in-frame clonotypes and omits some of them. This sample yields over 90,000 clones, of which roughly 74% are seen a single time; 3% belongs to the top ten. The sequenced sample was PBMCs. Source of these receptors: a female donor in good health and CMV-seropositive.

This chain uses TRBV10-1 with TRBJ2-1; TRBD2 agrees at 13 bases. The CDR3 runs to 15 residues. The V gene's germline CDR1 is WNHNN and CDR2 SYGVQD (reference sequence). V lost 6 bases to trimming and J lost 7 bases; unmatched junction nucleotides: 6. The CDR3 nucleotides read TGCGCCAGCAGGCCCGGGACTAGCGGGACTAATGAGCAGTTCTTC. Protein sequence: CASRPGTSGTNEQFF.

This sequence joins TRBV5-1 and TRBJ2-7; D may be TRBD2 (5 bases). V lost 5 bases and J 5 bases, leaving 23 bases between the germline ends. This CDR3 is 16 amino acids long. CDR1 and CDR2 (germline): SGHRS, YFSETQ. This CDR3 is CASRLDRSSNFDEQYF. The CDR3 bases are TGCGCCAGCAGACTCGATCGGTCTAGCAACTTCGACGAGCAGTACTTC.

The rearrangement joins TRBV7-2 to TRBJ1-2, with 9 bases lining up with TRBD1. The germline gives CDR1 SGHTA, CDR2 FQGNSA. The CDR3 runs to 16 residues. V was pared by 5 bases and J by 7 bases, with 14 bases of the junction left unmatched. CDR3 sequence: CASSPWTGVVVSGYTF. The CDR3 DNA follows: TGTGCCAGCAGCCCGTGGACAGGGGTGGTGGTATCTGGCTACACCTTC.